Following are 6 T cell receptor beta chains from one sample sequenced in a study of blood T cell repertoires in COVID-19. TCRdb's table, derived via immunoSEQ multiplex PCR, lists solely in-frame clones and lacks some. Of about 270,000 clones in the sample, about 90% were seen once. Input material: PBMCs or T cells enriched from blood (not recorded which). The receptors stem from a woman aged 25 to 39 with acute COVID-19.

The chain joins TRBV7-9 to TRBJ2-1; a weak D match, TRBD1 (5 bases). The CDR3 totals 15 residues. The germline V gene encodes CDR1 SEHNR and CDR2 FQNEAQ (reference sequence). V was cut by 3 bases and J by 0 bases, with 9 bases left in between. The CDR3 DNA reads TGTGCCAGCAGCTTCCAGGGAAGCTCCTACAATGAGCAGTTCTTC. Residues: CASSFQGSSYNEQFF.

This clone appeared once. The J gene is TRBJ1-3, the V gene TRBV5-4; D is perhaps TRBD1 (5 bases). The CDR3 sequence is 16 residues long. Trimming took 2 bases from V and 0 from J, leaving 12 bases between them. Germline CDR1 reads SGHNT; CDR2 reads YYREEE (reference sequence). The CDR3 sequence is CASSLTGGFSGNTIYF. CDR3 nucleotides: TGTGCCAGCAGCTTAACGGGGGGTTTCTCTGGAAACACCATATATTTT.

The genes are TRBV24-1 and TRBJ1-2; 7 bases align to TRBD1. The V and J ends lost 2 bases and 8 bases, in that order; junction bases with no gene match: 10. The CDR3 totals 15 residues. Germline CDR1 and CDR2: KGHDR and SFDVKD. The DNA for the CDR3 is TGTGCCACCAGTGATTCCCGGACAGGTTTTTCAGGCTACACCTTC. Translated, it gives CATSDSRTGFSGYTF.

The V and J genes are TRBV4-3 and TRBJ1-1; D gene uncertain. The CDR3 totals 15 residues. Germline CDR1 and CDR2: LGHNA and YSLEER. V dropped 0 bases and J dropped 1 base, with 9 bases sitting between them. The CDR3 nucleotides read TGCGCCAGCAGCCAAGAGTCACAGACGAACACTGAAGCTTTCTTT. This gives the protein CASSQESQTNTEAFF.

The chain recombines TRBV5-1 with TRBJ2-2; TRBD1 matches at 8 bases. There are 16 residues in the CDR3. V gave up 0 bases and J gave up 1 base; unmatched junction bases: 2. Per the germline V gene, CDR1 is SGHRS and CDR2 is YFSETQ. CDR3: CASSLVGTGNTGELFF. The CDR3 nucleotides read TGCGCCAGCAGCTTGGTAGGGACAGGGAACACCGGGGAGCTGTTTTTT.

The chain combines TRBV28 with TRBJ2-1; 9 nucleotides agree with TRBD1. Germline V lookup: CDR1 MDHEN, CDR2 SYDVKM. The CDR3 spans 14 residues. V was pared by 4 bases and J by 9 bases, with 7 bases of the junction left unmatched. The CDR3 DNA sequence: TGTGCCAGCAGTTGGGACAGGGAGAGCGGTGAGCAGTTCTTC. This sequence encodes CASSWDRESGEQFF.